This TCR beta chain was found in a study of cytomegalovirus exposure and HLA in healthy donors. Findings and limits, study-wide: Among the CMV-associated chains, three were confirmed in vitro as specific for CMV antigens. Overall, around 150 TCR beta chains were annotated as cytomegalovirus-associated. Likely technical artifact: a cluster of highly shared sequence variants.

On this clone: Its specificity is not known.

Trimming took 1 base from V and 4 from J, leaving 10 bases between them. Germline CDR1 is SGHTA and CDR2 is FQGNSA. The CDR3 loop spans 14 amino acids. 13 Jbeta primers and 60 Vbeta primers were used for the PCR. Original handling: About 12 million of 70 million to 80 million unique TCR beta chains were shared, per a later count. Produced via immunoSEQ multiplex PCR; TCRdb's table is partial and in-frame only. That table supplies the V and J calls and clone size; D and trimming were determined from the DNA. This sample has under 200,000 clones, with around 80% found just once. The chain is built from TRBV7-2 and TRBJ1-2; D gene uncertain. Sample: PBMCs. The sequence was obtained from a woman between 40 and 50 years old in good health and CMV-seronegative. The CDR3 region has the DNA TGTGCCAGCAGCTTAGGGGGTCGGGGCTATGGCTACACCTTC. Protein sequence: CASSLGGRGYGYTF. The complete variable domain, with remaining parts taken from reference TRBV7-2 and TRBJ1-2, reads GAGVSQSPSNKVTEKGKDVELRCDPISGHTALYWYRQSLGQGLEFLIYFQGNSAPDKSGLPSDRFSAERTGGSVSTLTIQRTQQEDSAVYLCASSLGGRGYGYTFGSGTRLTVV.